This T cell receptor beta chain was sequenced for a study of neurological immune-mediated disorders. Over 190 million TCR-beta sequences from 15-18 subjects came from every sequencing run. TCRdb reprocessed the 5' RACE reads via MiXCR and lists one record per CDR3 protein. The sample lists approximately 100,000 distinct CDR3 sequences, approximately 4% occurring once. Germline CDR1 is LGHNA and CDR2 is YSLEER. CDR3 length: 13 residues. Trimming removed 0 bases from V and 5 bases from J, with 5 bases in between. The chain is built from TRBV4-3 and TRBJ2-1; D not resolved. The clonotype was recovered from a woman aged 50 to 60 with multiple sclerosis. Sequenced material: PBMCs. The CDR3 DNA follows: TGCGCCAGCAGCCAAGATTGGGACAATGAGCAGTTCTTC. Encoded protein: CASSQDWDNEQFF.